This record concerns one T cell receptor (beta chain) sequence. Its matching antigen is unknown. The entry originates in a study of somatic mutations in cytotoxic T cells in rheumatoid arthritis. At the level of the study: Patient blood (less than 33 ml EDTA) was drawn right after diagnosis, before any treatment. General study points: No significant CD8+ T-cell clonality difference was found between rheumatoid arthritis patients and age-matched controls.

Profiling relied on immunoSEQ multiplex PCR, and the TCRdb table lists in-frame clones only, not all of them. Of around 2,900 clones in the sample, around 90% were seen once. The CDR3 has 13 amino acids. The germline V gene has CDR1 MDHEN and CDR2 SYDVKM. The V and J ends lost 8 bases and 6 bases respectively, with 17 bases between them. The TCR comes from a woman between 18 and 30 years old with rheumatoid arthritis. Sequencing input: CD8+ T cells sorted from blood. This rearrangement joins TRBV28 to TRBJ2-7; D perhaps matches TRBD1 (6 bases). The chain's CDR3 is CASHGTLLSEQYF. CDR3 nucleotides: TGTGCCAGCCACGGGACATTATTAAGCGAGCAGTACTTC.